This T cell receptor (beta chain) stems from a study of radiotherapy plus CTLA-4 blockade in lung cancer. The V gene end was trimmed by 0 bases and the J gene end by 3 bases; junction bases not matched to a gene: 5. There are 15 residues in the CDR3. Per germline, CDR1 WNHNN and CDR2 SYGVQD (reference sequence). Data came from immunoSEQ multiplex PCR; TCRdb stores just in-frame clones and leaves some out. The sample has 120,000 or so clones; 78% are singletons. The rearrangement uses TRBV10-1 and TRBJ2-7, with 7 positions matching TRBD1. The source material was peripheral blood, sampled from a patient treated with radiotherapy plus ipilimumab. This receptor was identified in a human donor with non-small cell lung cancer who had a partial response to radiotherapy plus ipilimumab. In DNA form, the CDR3 reads TGCGCCAGCAGTGAGTCGGGGACAGCCAACTACGAGCAGTACTTC. It specifies CASSESGTANYEQYF.